This T cell receptor (beta chain) was sequenced for a study of radiotherapy plus CTLA-4 blockade in lung cancer. Study overall: Objective responses were observed in 18% of patients, and disease control was achieved by 30% to 35%. Notes on the study in general: Subsequent to radiotherapy plus ipilimumab, tumor-derived TCR clones underwent expansion in blood. Response, reportedly, was best predicted by interferon-beta along with early blood T cell clone dynamics.

The CDR3 runs to 12 residues. With 5 bases clipped from V and 6 bases from J, the junction kept 1 base outside the gene matches. CDR1 MNHNS and CDR2 SASEGT come from the germline V gene. Ipilimumab-mediated CTLA-4 blockade plus focal radiation was given to patients having chemo-refractory metastatic non-small-cell lung cancer. Concerning this clone itself: Its specificity is not known.

Sequencing was performed with immunoSEQ multiplex PCR; in TCRdb, only in-frame clones are kept and a portion is missing. The table lists 35,000 to 55,000 clones, over 60% of them singletons. The specimen was peripheral blood, collected from a patient treated with radiotherapy plus ipilimumab. The receptor was isolated from a human donor with non-small cell lung cancer who had a partial response to radiotherapy plus ipilimumab. The rearrangement links TRBV6-1 to TRBJ2-4; 7 nucleotides line up with TRBD1. DNA for the CDR3: TGTGCCAGCAGTAGACAGGGAAACATTCAGTACTTC. Protein product: CASSRQGNIQYF.